The 21 T cell receptor beta chains below were found in one sample sequenced in a study of T cell responses to AZD1222 COVID-19 vaccine. Repertoires were generated with immunoSEQ multiplex PCR, while TCRdb's copy carries only in-frame clones and drops some. The sample records 65,000 to 90,000 clones, 75% to 90% being singletons. Sequenced here: peripheral blood, sampled 28 days after the second AZD1222 dose. Receptors were obtained from an adult who received the AZD1222 COVID-19 vaccine.

The rearrangement links TRBV19 to TRBJ2-1; 7 bases line up with TRBD1. The CDR3 spans 15 residues. V shed 6 bases, J shed 7 bases, and the junction held 12 bases outside the gene matches. CDR1 is LNHDA and CDR2 is SQIVND in the germline V gene (reference sequence). DNA of the CDR3: TGTGCCAGTAGGGCCGGTCCCGGGACAGAGAATGAGCAGTTCTTC. This encodes CASRAGPGTENEQFF.

This rearrangement joins TRBV4-1 to TRBJ1-5; no reliable D call. The CDR3 sequence is 18 residues long. CDR1 and CDR2 from the germline V gene are MGHRA and YSYEKL. The V and J ends lost 3 bases and 0 bases respectively, with 18 bases between them. The CDR3 loop is CASSQSRDRIISNQPQHF. The CDR3 coding sequence is TGCGCCAGCAGCCAGTCCCGGGATCGTATCATTAGCAATCAGCCCCAGCATTTT.

J is TRBJ1-1 and V is TRBV29-1; TRBD1 is a possible D gene (5 bases). Trimming removed 8 bases at V and 1 base at J, with 17 bases between. Germline CDR1 reads SQVTM; CDR2 reads ANQGSEA. The CDR3 has 14 residues. As DNA, the CDR3 is TGCAGCCTCCGGGGACTGGGGGAGAACACTGAAGCTTTCTTT. This translates into CSLRGLGENTEAFF. Looking up the rest from reference TRBV29-1 and TRBJ1-1 gives the full variable domain: SAVISQKPSRDICQRGTSLTIQCQVDSQVTMMFWYRQQPGQSLTLIATANQGSEATYESGFVIDKFPISRPNLTFSTLTVSNMSPEDSSIYLCSLRGLGENTEAFFGQGTRLTVV.

The V and J genes are TRBV2 and TRBJ1-5; 8 nucleotides agree with TRBD1. The CDR3 length is 14 residues. The germline CDR1 and CDR2 sequences are SNHLY and FYNNEI. Unmatched junction bases numbered 8, after V lost 9 bases and J lost 4 bases. CDR3 nucleotides: TGTGCCAGTTCAGGGGGCAAAGGAAATCAGCCCCAGCATTTT. This encodes CASSGGKGNQPQHF.

The chain combines TRBV7-9 with TRBJ1-1, with TRBD1 as a possible D gene (6 bases). CDR1 SEHNR and CDR2 FQNEAQ come from the germline V gene (reference sequence). The length of the CDR3 is 13 residues. Trimming pared 5 bases from V and 10 bases from J, leaving 17 bases between. CDR3 coding DNA: TGTGCCAGCAGCCCCCGGGACAACCGAGGAGCTTTCTTT. It specifies CASSPRDNRGAFF.

The J gene is TRBJ1-1, the V gene TRBV5-1, with D tentatively TRBD1 (6 bases). The CDR3 loop spans 15 amino acids. The germline V gene has CDR1 SGHRS and CDR2 YFSETQ. Trimming removed 4 bases from V and 4 bases from J, with 17 bases in between. The CDR3 here is CASSTGQYGFTEAFF. DNA of the CDR3: TGCGCCAGCAGCACCGGACAGTACGGGTTCACTGAAGCTTTCTTT.

The chain couples TRBV6-5 to TRBJ1-2; a possible D gene is TRBD1 (5 bases). Germline values: CDR1 MNHEY, CDR2 SVGAGI. This CDR3 region has 14 residues. V lost 6 bases to trimming and J lost 6 bases, with 17 bases between them. CDR3 sequence: CASSLRGRADGYTF. The CDR3 DNA is TGTGCCAGCAGCCTACGGGGCAGGGCGGATGGCTACACCTTC.

V usage is TRBV19 and J usage is TRBJ1-4, with D uncertain. Deletions cut 5 bases from V and 6 bases from J, with 16 bases between. Germline V gene data show CDR1 as LNHDA and CDR2 as SQIVND (reference sequence). The CDR3 spans 15 residues. The CDR3 sequence is CASSGWFGQDEKLFF. CDR3 DNA: TGTGCCAGTAGTGGTTGGTTTGGCCAAGATGAAAAACTGTTTTTT.

The chain uses TRBV30 and TRBJ1-1; 8 nucleotides agree with TRBD1. V shed 3 bases, J shed 1 base, and the junction held 7 bases outside the gene matches. CDR1 and CDR2 (germline): GTSNPN, SVGIG (reference sequence). CDR3 length: 15 amino acids. CDR3 loop: CAWSSGGLGNTEAFF. CDR3 coding DNA: TGTGCCTGGAGCTCAGGGGGCTTAGGGAACACTGAAGCTTTCTTT.

The chain employs TRBV27 and TRBJ2-3; D not certain. Looked up from germline, CDR1 is MNHEY and CDR2 is SMNVEV (reference sequence). Trimming left V 6 bases short and J 8 bases short, with 9 bases between. The CDR3 covers 11 residues. CDR3 DNA: TGTGCCAGCAGGGCCCGGACTACGCAGTATTTT. It yields the protein CASRARTTQYF.

The rearrangement links TRBV6-1 to TRBJ2-7; 8 bases align to TRBD1. This CDR3 is built from 15 residues. Trimming took 2 bases from V and 5 from J; bases not matched to a gene: 8. The germline gives CDR1 MNHNS, CDR2 SASEGT. CDR3 in DNA: TGTGCCAGCAGTGAAAGAGGACAGGGTAATAACGAGCAGTACGTC. It encodes CASSERGQGNNEQYV.

This clone was found a few times. V and J are TRBV19 and TRBJ1-2; 9 bases match TRBD1. Per germline, CDR1 LNHDA and CDR2 SQIVND (reference sequence). The CDR3 spans 12 residues. CDR3 bases: TGTGTAAACTGGGACAGGGTCTATGGCTACACCTTC. This sequence encodes CVNWDRVYGYTF. The complete variable domain, with remaining parts taken from reference TRBV19 and TRBJ1-2, reads DGGITQSPKYLFRKEGQNVTLSCEQNLNHDAMYWYRQDPGQGLRLIYYSQIVNDFQKGDIAEGYSVSREKKESFPLTVTSAQKNPTAFYLCVNWDRVYGYTFGSGTRLTVV.

This clone was picked up a small number of times. The chain links TRBV13 to TRBJ1-3; 7 positions match TRBD1. V lost 5 bases to trimming and J lost 8 bases; unmatched junction nucleotides: 3. Germline lookup yields CDR1 PRHDT and CDR2 FYEKMQ (reference sequence). The CDR3 length is 12 residues. CDR3 nucleotide sequence: TGTGCCAGCAGCAGACAGGGTTACACCATATATTTT. Amino acid sequence: CASSRQGYTIYF.

The J gene is TRBJ1-1, the V gene TRBV19; D perhaps matches TRBD1 (6 bases). V was trimmed by 2 bases and J by 1 base, leaving 11 bases between them. The germline gives CDR1 LNHDA, CDR2 SQIVND (reference sequence). The CDR3 runs to 15 residues. CDR3 DNA sequence: TGTGCCAGTAGTATAACGGGGGCAGCGAACACTGAAGCTTTCTTT. This codes for CASSITGAANTEAFF.

This clone was picked up a small number of times. The chain combines TRBV5-6 with TRBJ2-7, with no clear D. V shed 0 bases and J shed 3 bases, with 7 bases lying between them. Germline CDR1 reads SGHDT; CDR2 reads YYEEEE. The CDR3 runs to 13 residues. The CDR3 here is CASSLVGNYEQYF. For the CDR3, the DNA is TGTGCCAGCAGCTTGGTCGGCAACTACGAGCAGTACTTC. The full variable domain, completed using reference TRBV5-6 and TRBJ2-7, is DAGVTQSPTHLIKTRGQQVTLRCSPKSGHDTVSWYQQALGQGPQFIFQYYEEEERQRGNFPDRFSGHQFPNYSSELNVNALLLGDSALYLCASSLVGNYEQYFGPGTRLTVT.

The gene calls are TRBV9 and TRBJ2-3; 7 nucleotides agree with TRBD2. Per the germline V gene, CDR1 is SGDLS and CDR2 is YYNGEE. This CDR3 is 15 amino acids long. V dropped 0 bases and J dropped 4; count of bases not matched to a gene: 5. The CDR3 DNA reads as TGTGCCAGCAGCGTAGCTGCGGGAGTGGCAGATACGCAGTATTTT. It yields the protein CASSVAAGVADTQYF.

The chain recombines TRBV11-2 with TRBJ2-5; 7 bases line up with TRBD2. CDR3 length: 14 amino acids. The trim removed 4 bases at V and 7 bases at J, leaving 9 bases unmatched. Per germline, CDR1 SGHAT and CDR2 FQNNGV. The CDR3 nucleotides are TGTGCCAGCAGCTGGGGGGGAGTAAGGGTGACCCAGTACTTC. Translated, it gives CASSWGGVRVTQYF.

The V call is TRBV11-2, the J call TRBJ1-3; D remains ambiguous. V lost 2 bases and J 3 bases, leaving 11 bases between the germline ends. Germline CDR1 SGHAT, CDR2 FQNNGV. The CDR3 totals 15 residues. The CDR3 loop is CASSLLRTDGNTIYF. CDR3 nucleotides: TGTGCCAGCAGCTTACTACGGACGGATGGAAACACCATATATTTT.

This sequence joins TRBV29-1 and TRBJ1-2; D gene unclear. Trimming shortened V by 4 bases and J by 9 bases, and 15 bases separated the two germline ends. The CDR3 is 12 amino acids. Per germline, CDR1 SQVTM and CDR2 ANQGSEA. The CDR3 sequence: CSVAETAMSYTF. CDR3 nucleotide sequence: TGCAGCGTTGCCGAGACCGCAATGAGCTACACCTTC.

This clone was observed a few times. The gene calls are TRBV15 and TRBJ2-5; the match to TRBD1 covers 8 bases. The V segment lost 6 bases and the J segment 1 base; nucleotides outside the gene matches: 7. CDR1 is LNHNV and CDR2 is YYDKDF in the germline V gene (reference sequence). The CDR3 is made up of 15 amino acids. The DNA of the CDR3 is TGTGCCACCAGTTTGACAGGGGTCGGCCAAGAGACCCAGTACTTC. This sequence encodes CATSLTGVGQETQYF.

This clone was seen only once. The rearrangement joins TRBV28 to TRBJ2-3; 8 nucleotides line up with TRBD2. V lost 7 bases and J lost 10; bases outside the gene matches: 16. The CDR3 is 15 amino acids. The germline V gene has CDR1 MDHEN and CDR2 SYDVKM. The CDR3 nucleotides read TGTGCCAGCACCCCCCAAAGCGAGGGACTAGGGGCGCAGTATTTT. Encoded protein: CASTPQSEGLGAQYF. The complete variable domain, with remaining parts taken from reference TRBV28 and TRBJ2-3, reads DVKVTQSSRYLVKRTGEKVFLECVQDMDHENMFWYRQDPGLGLRLIYFSYDVKMKEKGDIPEGYSVSREKKERFSLILESASTNQTSMYLCASTPQSEGLGAQYFGPGTRLTVL.